This TCR beta chain is drawn from a study of CD8+ T cells in alopecia areata. Treatment in this sample: oral pan-JAK inhibitor, 5-10 mg twice daily. This clone was seen at least ten times. The CDR3 covers 13 residues. Germline CDR1 and CDR2: MNHNY and SVGAGI (reference sequence). The J segment lost 4 bases and the V segment lost 5 bases, leaving 2 bases of the junction unmatched. Sequencing templates came from extracted RNA that was reverse transcribed into cDNA. Clones were sequenced by immunoSEQ multiplex PCR, and TCRdb holds only the in-frame ones, with some missing. The repertoire holds about 200,000 clones, with roughly three fifths as singletons.

This receptor was taken from a human donor with alopecia areata. The input for sequencing was CD4+ T cells sorted from blood, taken at week 4, from a patient treated with tofacitinib. The V and J genes are TRBV6-6 and TRBJ1-2; 9 bases align to TRBD1. The CDR3 DNA reads as TGTGCCAGCAGTCAGACAGGGGGCTATGGCTACACCTTC. As protein: CASSQTGGYGYTF.